This TCR beta chain was recorded in a study of blood T cell repertoires in COVID-19. As for the study in general: Whether acute or convalescent, the COVID-19 samples came from the United States, Italy and Spain. Sources were T cells, B-cell-depleted T cells, or PBMCs; the material itself was cDNA or gDNA.

Followed over time, Seattle patients had been enrolled while infection was active. Clones were sequenced by immunoSEQ multiplex PCR, and TCRdb holds only the in-frame ones, with some missing. Among about 150,000 clones listed, approximately 83% were seen once. CDR3 length: 13 amino acids. Trimming left V 6 bases short and J 3 bases short, with 12 bases between. In germline, CDR1 is MNHEY, CDR2 SVGAGI. The sample holds one count of this clone. Sequencing was carried out using peripheral blood. This chain uses TRBV6-5 with TRBJ2-7; possible D gene TRBD1, 6 bases. The source is a woman in her fifties or sixties with COVID-19, enrolled during active disease. The chain's CDR3 is CASSPGTLYEQYV. Here the CDR3 DNA reads TGTGCCAGCAGCCCCGGGACACTCTACGAGCAGTACGTC.